The 15 T cell receptor beta chains below were found in one sample sequenced in a study of T-cell memory formation after mild COVID-19. TCRdb reanalysed the 5' RACE reads using MiXCR and keeps one entry per CDR3 protein. The sample includes approximately 560,000 distinct CDR3 sequences, approximately 15% of them seen just once. The sequencing sample was made of PBMCs or a T cell subset sorted from them (not recorded which). These receptors came from an adult woman who had mild COVID-19 (a few samples of this study predate the infection). Cell type and time point are not known.

This clonotype was counted between two and nine times. The genes are TRBV5-4 and TRBJ2-1; D is possibly TRBD2 (6 bases). Germline V gives CDR1 SGHNT, CDR2 YYREEE (reference sequence). CDR3 size: 16 residues. The V and J ends lost 3 bases and 2 bases respectively, with 15 bases between them. For the CDR3, the DNA is TGTGCCAGCAGCTCAGCGGGCAGTCGCACCTACAATGAGCAGTTCTTC. Residues: CASSSAGSRTYNEQFF.

A few counts support this clonotype. The rearrangement uses TRBV2 and TRBJ1-1; no clear D gene. V lost 2 bases, J lost 4 bases, and 8 bases lay in between. The germline V gene has CDR1 SNHLY and CDR2 FYNNEI. The CDR3 sequence is 13 residues long. CDR3 nucleotide sequence: TGTGCCAGCAGTGAAACCATTAGCACTGAAGCTTTCTTT. Its protein is CASSETISTEAFF.

The chain employs TRBV6-2 or TRBV6-3 and TRBJ2-3; D uncertain. The CDR3 length is 14 residues. V was shortened by 6 bases and J by 0 bases, with 10 bases between the two germline ends. Germline CDR1 and CDR2: MNHEY and SVGEGT. The CDR3: CASSEVVSTDTQYF. In DNA, the CDR3 is TGTGCCAGCAGCGAGGTAGTGAGCACAGATACGCAGTATTTT.

This clonotype was recorded a few times. J is TRBJ2-2 and V is TRBV20-1, with D possibly being TRBD1 or TRBD2 (5 bases each). The CDR3 contains 15 residues. Germline V gives CDR1 DFQATT, CDR2 SNEGSKA (reference sequence). The V end lost 1 base, the J end lost 2 bases, and 11 bases lay between the germline ends. CDR3 DNA sequence: TGCAGTGCTAGAGGTCCCGGGACCAACACCGGGGAGCTGTTTTTT. Translating it yields CSARGPGTNTGELFF.

V is TRBV12-3 or TRBV12-4 and J is TRBJ1-6; possibly TRBD1 for D (6 bases). This CDR3 spans 14 amino acids. The V gene lost 0 bases and the J gene lost 9 bases, with 9 bases spanning the gap. CDR3 region: CASSLAADSSPLHF. The CDR3 DNA reads as TGTGCCAGCAGTTTAGCGGCGGACAGTTCACCCCTCCACTTT.

The chain has TRBV4-3 and TRBJ2-2; the match to TRBD2 covers 8 bases. Per the germline V gene, CDR1 is LGHNA and CDR2 is YSLEER. CDR3 length: 15 amino acids. The J segment lost 8 bases and the V segment lost 1 base, leaving 6 bases of the junction unmatched. CDR3 nucleotide sequence: TGCGCCAGCAGCCAAGGTAGCGGGATAGCAGGGGAGCTGTTTTTT. This sequence encodes CASSQGSGIAGELFF.

The chain links TRBV20-1 to TRBJ1-6; D remains ambiguous. Trimming pared 1 base from V and 1 base from J, leaving 8 bases between. The V gene's germline CDR1 is DFQATT and CDR2 SNEGSKA (reference sequence). This CDR3 contains 15 residues. The CDR3: CSARGGFSYNSPLHF. The CDR3 DNA reads TGCAGTGCTAGAGGAGGGTTTTCCTATAATTCACCCCTCCACTTT.

The gene calls are TRBV7-2 and TRBJ2-5, with TRBD2 matching over 7 bases. Germline V lookup: CDR1 SGHTA, CDR2 FQGNSA. There are 15 residues in the CDR3. V gave up 5 bases and J gave up 1 base; unmatched junction bases: 7. CDR3 in amino acids: CASSRTRVAQETQYF. The CDR3 DNA sequence: TGTGCCAGCAGCAGGACTAGGGTAGCCCAAGAGACCCAGTACTTC.

This clonotype was detected a few times. The chain links TRBV12-3 or TRBV12-4 to TRBJ1-1; TRBD1 matches 8 bases. The CDR3 length is 14 residues. Losses at the gene ends were 6 bases for V and 8 bases for J; bases not matched to a gene: 11. CDR3 in amino acids: CASRETGDLLEAFF. For the CDR3, the DNA is TGTGCCAGCAGGGAGACAGGGGATCTTCTCGAAGCTTTCTTT.

The chain carries TRBV7-3 and TRBJ2-1; tentative D call: TRBD2 (6 bases). V gave up 5 bases and J gave up 6 bases, with 14 bases separating them. The V gene's germline CDR1 is SGHTA and CDR2 FQGTGA. The CDR3 has 14 amino acids. This chain's CDR3 is CASSQHAGTNEQFF. The CDR3 nucleotides are TGTGCCAGCAGCCAGCACGCGGGGACCAATGAGCAGTTCTTC.

This clonotype was seen only a few times. J is TRBJ2-1 and V is TRBV18; the D gene is possibly TRBD2 (6 bases). V was trimmed by 3 bases and J by 9 bases, leaving 18 bases between them. CDR1 and CDR2 from the germline V gene are KGHSH and LQKENI. The CDR3 has 15 amino acids. CDR3 bases: TGTGCCAGCTCACCCGGGAGTGTTAGGGCGTTTGAGCAGTTCTTC. Translation: CASSPGSVRAFEQFF.

The chain is built from TRBV25-1 and TRBJ2-1; D gene ambiguous. Trimming cost V 10 bases and J 0 bases, with 7 bases left between them. From germline, CDR1 is MGHDK and CDR2 SYGVNS. The CDR3 is 12 amino acids. The CDR3 DNA reads as TGTGCCACCCGGGCCTCCTACAATGAGCAGTTCTTC. Encoded protein: CATRASYNEQFF.

This clonotype has at least ten counts. This chain uses TRBV18 with TRBJ1-5; D uncertain. The CDR3 has 15 amino acids. Germline loops: CDR1 KGHSH, CDR2 LQKENI. Deletions cut 3 bases from V and 1 base from J, with 10 bases between. The CDR3 here is CASSPGRPSNQPQHF. The DNA for the CDR3 is TGTGCCAGCTCACCCGGACGGCCCAGCAATCAGCCCCAGCATTTT.

This chain links TRBV7-2 with TRBJ1-6; possible D gene TRBD1, 5 bases. V was trimmed by 1 base and J by 10 bases, leaving 14 bases between them. Germline values: CDR1 SGHTA, CDR2 FQGNSA. The CDR3 loop spans 15 amino acids. CDR3 bases: TGTGCCAGCAGCTTAGTTAGGGACGGCAAGTCACCCCTCCACTTT. It codes for CASSLVRDGKSPLHF. The whole variable domain, filled in from reference TRBV7-2 and TRBJ1-6, reads GAGVSQSPSNKVTEKGKDVELRCDPISGHTALYWYRQSLGQGLEFLIYFQGNSAPDKSGLPSDRFSAERTGGSVSTLTIQRTQQEDSAVYLCASSLVRDGKSPLHFGNGTRLTVT.

This chain connects TRBV30 to TRBJ2-7; D unresolved. This CDR3 region has 13 residues. V lost 0 bases to trimming and J lost 8 bases, with 14 bases between them. Germline-derived CDR1 and CDR2 are GTSNPN and SVGIG (reference sequence). The CDR3 loop reads CAWSVPGVTKQYF. The CDR3 nucleotides read TGTGCCTGGAGTGTCCCAGGCGTTACGAAGCAGTACTTC.